This is a list of T cell receptor beta chains from one sample in a study of cytomegalovirus exposure and HLA in healthy donors. Measured with immunoSEQ multiplex PCR; TCRdb has only the in-frame clones, and not every one. The sample carries 90,000 to 150,000 clones, 65% to 85% recorded once. The sample taken for sequencing was PBMCs. These receptors originate from a woman aged 40 to 50 in good health and CMV-seropositive. Each CDR3 is given with its conserved first and last residue. Fields, in order: CDR3 protein, CDR3 DNA, J gene, clone size, V gene, D gene. D genes are given only for firm matches. A row's size may be missing; if present it is once, few, many or a size class.

CASSQKVAGADTQYF | TGTGCCAGCAGCCAAAAGGTAGCGGGGGCAGATACGCAGTATTTT | TRBJ2-3 | once | TRBV4-2 | TRBD2
CAWNPMGQEAGYEQYF | TGTGCCTGGAACCCAATGGGACAGGAAGCTGGGTACGAGCAGTACTTC | TRBJ2-7 | NA | TRBV30 | TRBD1
CASSPDRGLNNSPLHF | TGTGCCAGTTCCCCGGACCGGGGACTTAATAATTCACCCCTCCACTTT | TRBJ1-6 | once | TRBV27 | NA
CASSSLRLTIQNAINEQFF | TGTGCCAGCAGTTCCCTACGGCTCACTATACAAAACGCCATCAATGAGCAGTTCTTC | TRBJ2-1 | NA | TRBV27 | NA
CASGRTGQNLHYEQFF | TGTGCTAGTGGCCGGACAGGTCAAAACCTCCATTATGAGCAGTTCTTC | TRBJ2-1 | NA | TRBV12-5 | TRBD1
CASSPSRGAAETQYF | TGTGCCAGCAGCCCTTCGCGAGGTGCGGCAGAGACCCAGTACTTC | TRBJ2-5 | NA | TRBV7-3 | NA
CASGGTSGGPLSSYNEQFF | TGTGCCAGCGGGGGGACTAGCGGGGGGCCTCTGAGCTCCTACAATGAGCAGTTCTTC | TRBJ2-1 | few | TRBV7-9 | TRBD2
CAWSVVAKSQETQYF | TGTGCCTGGAGTGTAGTGGCAAAAAGTCAAGAGACCCAGTACTTC | TRBJ2-5 | NA | TRBV30 | NA
CASSYREPNTGELFF | TGTGCCAGCAGTTACAGGGAGCCGAACACCGGGGAGCTGTTTTTT | TRBJ2-2 | NA | TRBV6-5 | NA
CASCTSPNEQFF | TGTGCCAGCTGCACTTCTCCCAATGAGCAGTTCTTC | TRBJ2-1 | NA | TRBV27 | NA
CASSPGTGPYEQYF | TGTGCCAGCAGTCCCGGGACAGGGCCCTACGAGCAGTACTTC | TRBJ2-7 | NA | TRBV28 | TRBD1
CASSIRDKGTDTQYF | TGTGCCAGCAGTATCCGGGACAAAGGCACAGATACGCAGTATTTT | TRBJ2-3 | NA | TRBV27 | NA
CASSSSGQAFYEQYF | NA | TRBJ2-7 | NA | TRBV28 | NA
CASSDPRGPGNTIYF | TGTGCCAGCAGTGATCCTAGGGGGCCAGGAAACACCATATATTTT | TRBJ1-3 | NA | TRBV25-1 | TRBD1
CASSGPRDRDEKLFF | TGTGCCAGCAGCGGGCCCCGGGACAGGGATGAAAAACTGTTTTTT | TRBJ1-4 | NA | TRBV9 | TRBD1
CASTGNYGNSNQPQHF | TGTGCCAGCACCGGAAATTACGGGAATAGCAATCAGCCCCAGCATTTT | TRBJ1-5 | NA | TRBV9 | NA
CASSVAGGLNQPQHF | TGTGCCAGCAGCGTAGCAGGGGGCCTCAATCAGCCCCAGCATTTT | TRBJ1-5 | NA | TRBV9 | TRBD1
CASIRGTQSGELFF | TGTGCCAGCATCAGAGGCACGCAGTCCGGGGAGCTGTTTTTT | TRBJ2-2 | NA | TRBV2 | NA
CASLSRDIWFYEQYF | TGTGCCAGCTTGAGCCGGGACATTTGGTTCTACGAGCAGTACTTC | TRBJ2-7 | NA | TRBV2 | NA
CASSPAPRGTEQYF | TGTGCCAGCAGCCCAGCTCCCAGGGGAACCGAGCAGTACTTC | TRBJ2-7 | few | TRBV5-4 | NA
CASSERRGNTEAFF | TGTGCCAGCAGCGAGCGAAGGGGGAACACTGAAGCTTTCTTT | TRBJ1-1 | NA | TRBV5-4 | NA
CASSLNSGEVPDTQYF | TGTGCCAGCAGCTTAAATAGCGGGGAAGTCCCAGATACGCAGTATTTT | TRBJ2-3 | once | TRBV7-2 | TRBD2
CASSLFGTTQETQYF | TGTGCCAGCAGCTTGTTCGGGACTACTCAAGAGACCCAGTACTTC | TRBJ2-5 | few | TRBV5-6 | TRBD2
CASSPRGTWWFF | TGTGCCAGTAGCCCGAGGGGGACATGGTGGTTCTTC | TRBJ2-1 | NA | TRBV19 | NA
CASSFYRGQKTYEQYF | TGTGCCAGCAGCTTTTATCGTGGACAGAAAACCTACGAGCAGTACTTC | TRBJ2-7 | NA | TRBV7-9 | NA
CASSLDGAGPYSPLHF | TGTGCCAGCAGCTTGGACGGCGCAGGGCCCTACTCACCCCTCCACTTT | TRBJ1-6 | NA | TRBV5-4 | NA
CASSQENLGQGGEAFF | TGTGCCAGCAGCCAAGAGAATCTCGGACAGGGAGGGGAAGCTTTCTTT | TRBJ1-1 | medium-sized | TRBV4-2 | TRBD1
CASSPPASRDYGYTF | TGTGCCAGCTCACCCCCGGCATCTCGGGACTATGGCTACACCTTC | TRBJ1-2 | NA | TRBV18 | NA
CASSFGTGGWQYF | TGTGCCAGCAGCTTTGGGACAGGAGGGTGGCAGTACTTC | TRBJ2-7 | NA | TRBV12-1 | NA
CASSPGTSGVYNEQFF | TGTGCCAGCAGTCCAGGGACTAGCGGCGTCTACAATGAGCAGTTCTTC | TRBJ2-1 | NA | TRBV27 | TRBD2
CASSVAGGHEKLFF | TGTGCCAGCAGCGTCGCGGGGGGTCATGAAAAACTGTTTTTT | TRBJ1-4 | NA | TRBV9 | NA
CASYQGTMNTEAFF | TGTGCCAGCTACCAGGGCACGATGAACACTGAAGCTTTCTTT | TRBJ1-1 | few | TRBV7-9 | NA
CAISDGAGELFF | TGTGCCATCAGTGACGGGGCCGGGGAGCTGTTTTTT | TRBJ2-2 | NA | TRBV10-3 | NA
CASQRTGTGGEKLFF | TGTGCCAGCCAAAGGACCGGGACAGGTGGAGAAAAACTGTTTTTT | TRBJ1-4 | NA | TRBV6-5 | TRBD1
CATSRENSFGYTF | TGTGCCACCAGCAGAGAGAACAGTTTTGGCTACACCTTC | TRBJ1-2 | NA | TRBV15 | NA
CASRGDSSLSSTDTQYF | TGTGCCAGCAGGGGGGACAGCTCCCTCTCTAGCACAGATACGCAGTATTTT | TRBJ2-3 | few | TRBV27 | TRBD1